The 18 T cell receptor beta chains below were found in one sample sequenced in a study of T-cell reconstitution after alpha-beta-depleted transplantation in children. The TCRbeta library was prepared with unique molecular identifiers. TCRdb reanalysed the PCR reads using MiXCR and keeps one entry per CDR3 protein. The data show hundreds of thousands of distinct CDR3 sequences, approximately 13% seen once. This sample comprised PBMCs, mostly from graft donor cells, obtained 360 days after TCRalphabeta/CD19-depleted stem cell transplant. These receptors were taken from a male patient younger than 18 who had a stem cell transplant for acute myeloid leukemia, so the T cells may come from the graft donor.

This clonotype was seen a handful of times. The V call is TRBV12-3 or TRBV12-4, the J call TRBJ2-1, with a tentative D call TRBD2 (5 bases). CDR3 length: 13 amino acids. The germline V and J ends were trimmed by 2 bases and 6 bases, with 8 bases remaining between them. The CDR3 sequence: CASSLKRSNEQFF. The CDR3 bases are TGTGCCAGCAGTTTAAAGCGGAGCAATGAGCAGTTCTTC.

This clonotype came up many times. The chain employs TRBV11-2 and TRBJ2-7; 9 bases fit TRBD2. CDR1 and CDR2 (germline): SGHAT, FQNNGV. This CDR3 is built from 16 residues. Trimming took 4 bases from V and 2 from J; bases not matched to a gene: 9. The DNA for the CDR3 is TGTGCCAGCAGCTCCCGTAGTAGCGGGAGACCCTACGAGCAGTACTTC. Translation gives CASSSRSSGRPYEQYF.

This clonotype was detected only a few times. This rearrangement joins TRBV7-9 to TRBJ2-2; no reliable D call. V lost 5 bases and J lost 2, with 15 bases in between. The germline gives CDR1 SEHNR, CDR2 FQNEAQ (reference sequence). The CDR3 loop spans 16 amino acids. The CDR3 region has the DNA TGTGCCAGCAGCCCGCTCTGGGCAGGAAACACCGGGGAGCTGTTTTTT. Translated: CASSPLWAGNTGELFF.

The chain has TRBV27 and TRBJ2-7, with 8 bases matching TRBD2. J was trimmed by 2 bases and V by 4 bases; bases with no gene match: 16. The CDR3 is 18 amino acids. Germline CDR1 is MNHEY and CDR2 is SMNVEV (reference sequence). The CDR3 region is CASSSTTFPSGSAYEQYF. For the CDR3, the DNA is TGTGCCAGCAGTTCCACGACGTTCCCTAGCGGGTCGGCCTACGAGCAGTACTTC.

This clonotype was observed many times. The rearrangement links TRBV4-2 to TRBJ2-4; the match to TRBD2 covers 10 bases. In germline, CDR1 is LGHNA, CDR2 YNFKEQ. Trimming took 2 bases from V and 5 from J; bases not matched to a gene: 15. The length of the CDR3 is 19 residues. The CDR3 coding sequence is TGTGCCAGCAGCCAAATTTTCCTTGGGACTAGCGAGACGGAAAACATTCAGTACTTC. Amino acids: CASSQIFLGTSETENIQYF.

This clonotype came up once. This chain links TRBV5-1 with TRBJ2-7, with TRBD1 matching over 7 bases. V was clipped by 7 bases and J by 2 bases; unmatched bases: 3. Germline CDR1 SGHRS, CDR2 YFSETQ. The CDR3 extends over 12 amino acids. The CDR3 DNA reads TGCGCCAGCCACAGGGGCCCCTACGAGCAGTACTTC. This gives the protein CASHRGPYEQYF.

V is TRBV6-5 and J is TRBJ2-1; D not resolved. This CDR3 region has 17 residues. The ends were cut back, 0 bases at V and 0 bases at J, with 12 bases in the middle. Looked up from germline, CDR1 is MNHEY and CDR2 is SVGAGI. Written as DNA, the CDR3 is TGTGCCAGCAGTTACTCCCGGCCACCCGGCTCCTACAATGAGCAGTTCTTC. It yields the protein CASSYSRPPGSYNEQFF.

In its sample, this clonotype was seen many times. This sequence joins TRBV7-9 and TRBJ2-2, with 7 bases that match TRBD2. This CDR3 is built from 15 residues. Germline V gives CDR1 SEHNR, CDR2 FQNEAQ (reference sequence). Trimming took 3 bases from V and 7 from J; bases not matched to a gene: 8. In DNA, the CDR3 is TGTGCCAGCAGCTTGGCCGCGGGAGCGGACGGGGAGCTGTTTTTT. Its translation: CASSLAAGADGELFF.

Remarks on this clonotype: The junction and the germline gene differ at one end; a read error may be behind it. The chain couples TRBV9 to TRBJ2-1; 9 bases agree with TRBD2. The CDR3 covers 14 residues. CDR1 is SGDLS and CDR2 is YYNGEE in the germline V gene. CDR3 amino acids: CASSLSGSYYEQFF. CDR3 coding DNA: TGTGCCAGCAGCCTTAGCGGGAGCTACTATGAGCAGTTCTTC.

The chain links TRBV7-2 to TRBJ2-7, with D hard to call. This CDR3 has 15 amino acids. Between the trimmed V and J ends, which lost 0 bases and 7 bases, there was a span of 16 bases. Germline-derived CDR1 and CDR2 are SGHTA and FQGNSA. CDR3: CASSLASTGFREQYF. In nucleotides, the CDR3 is TGTGCCAGCAGCTTAGCGTCGACTGGTTTTAGGGAGCAGTACTTC. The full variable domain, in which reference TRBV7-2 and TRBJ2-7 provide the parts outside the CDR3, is GAGVSQSPSNKVTEKGKDVELRCDPISGHTALYWYRQSLGQGLEFLIYFQGNSAPDKSGLPSDRFSAERTGGSVSTLTIQRTQQEDSAVYLCASSLASTGFREQYFGPGTRLTVT.

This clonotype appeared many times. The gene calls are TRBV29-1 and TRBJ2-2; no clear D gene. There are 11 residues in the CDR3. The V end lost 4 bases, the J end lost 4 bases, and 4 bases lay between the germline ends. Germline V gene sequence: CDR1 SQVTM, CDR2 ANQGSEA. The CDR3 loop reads CSVVVTGELFF. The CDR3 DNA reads TGCAGCGTTGTAGTCACCGGGGAGCTGTTTTTT.

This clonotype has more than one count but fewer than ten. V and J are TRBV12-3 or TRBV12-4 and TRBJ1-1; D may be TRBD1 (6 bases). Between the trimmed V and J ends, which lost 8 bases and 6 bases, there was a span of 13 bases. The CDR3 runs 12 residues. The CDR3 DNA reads TGTGCCAGCTCGGGGGGCCGGGCTGAAGCTTTCTTT. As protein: CASSGGRAEAFF.

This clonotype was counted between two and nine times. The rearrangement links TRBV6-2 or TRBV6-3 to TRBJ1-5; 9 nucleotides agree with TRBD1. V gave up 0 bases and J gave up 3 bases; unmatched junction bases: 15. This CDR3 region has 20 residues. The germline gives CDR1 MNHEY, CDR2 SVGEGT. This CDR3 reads CASSYSTVQYRGPLNQPQHF. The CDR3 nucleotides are TGTGCCAGCAGTTACTCGACGGTCCAATACAGGGGGCCGCTCAATCAGCCCCAGCATTTT.

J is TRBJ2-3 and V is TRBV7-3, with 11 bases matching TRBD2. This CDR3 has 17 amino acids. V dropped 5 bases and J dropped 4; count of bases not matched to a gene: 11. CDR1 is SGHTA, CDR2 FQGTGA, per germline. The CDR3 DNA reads TGTGCCAGCAGCCCCCTTTTTAGCGGGAGGGCCCCAGATACGCAGTATTTT. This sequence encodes CASSPLFSGRAPDTQYF.

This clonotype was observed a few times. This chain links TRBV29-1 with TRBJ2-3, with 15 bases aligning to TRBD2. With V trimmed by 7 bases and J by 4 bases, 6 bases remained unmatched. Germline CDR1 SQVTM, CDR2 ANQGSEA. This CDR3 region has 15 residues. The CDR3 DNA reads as TGCAGCGCGGGACTAGCGGGAGGCGGGGCAGATACGCAGTATTTT. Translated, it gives CSAGLAGGGADTQYF.

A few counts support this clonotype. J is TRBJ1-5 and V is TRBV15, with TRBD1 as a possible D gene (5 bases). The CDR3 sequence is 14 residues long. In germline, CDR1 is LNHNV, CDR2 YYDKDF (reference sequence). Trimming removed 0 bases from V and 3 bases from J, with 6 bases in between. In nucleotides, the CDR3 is TGTGCCACCAGCAGAGAAGGGGTCAATCAGCCCCAGCATTTT. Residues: CATSREGVNQPQHF.

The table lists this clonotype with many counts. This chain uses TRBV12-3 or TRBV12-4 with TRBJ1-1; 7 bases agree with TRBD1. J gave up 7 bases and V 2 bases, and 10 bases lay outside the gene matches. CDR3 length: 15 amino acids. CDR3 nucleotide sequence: TGTGCCAGCAGTTTATTCACCCCCCAGGGGGTTGAAGCTTTCTTT. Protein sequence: CASSLFTPQGVEAFF.

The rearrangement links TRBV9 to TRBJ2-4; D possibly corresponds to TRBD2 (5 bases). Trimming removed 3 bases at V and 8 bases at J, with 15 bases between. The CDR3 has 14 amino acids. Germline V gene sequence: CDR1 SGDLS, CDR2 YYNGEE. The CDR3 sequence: CASSASGTADIQYF. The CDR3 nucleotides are TGTGCCAGCAGCGCGAGCGGTACGGCAGACATTCAGTACTTC.